This T cell receptor (beta chain) was identified during a study of T-cell memory formation after mild COVID-19. Ten or more counts support this clonotype. The germline CDR1 and CDR2 sequences are SGDLS and YYNGEE. J gave up 7 bases and V 3 bases, and 4 bases lay outside the gene matches. The CDR3 sequence is 13 residues long. One entry per CDR3 protein results from TCRdb running MiXCR on the 5' RACE reads. The sample lists about 290,000 distinct CDR3 sequences; approximately 16% were seen once. The sequencing input was PBMCs or a T cell subset sorted from them (not recorded which). The receptor was isolated from a young man who had mild COVID-19 (a few samples of this study predate the infection). Cell type and time point are not known. This chain joins TRBV9 and TRBJ2-5; 9 bases align to TRBD2. In DNA form, the CDR3 reads TGTGCCAGCAGCGAGGGACTAGCCGTGACCCAGTACTTC. Its protein is CASSEGLAVTQYF. Together with reference TRBV9 and TRBJ2-5, the CDR3 gives the full variable domain: DSGVTQTPKHLITATGQRVTLRCSPRSGDLSVYWYQQSLDQGLQFLIQYYNGEERAKGNILERFSAQQFPDLHSELNLSSLELGDSALYFCASSEGLAVTQYFGPGTRLLVL.